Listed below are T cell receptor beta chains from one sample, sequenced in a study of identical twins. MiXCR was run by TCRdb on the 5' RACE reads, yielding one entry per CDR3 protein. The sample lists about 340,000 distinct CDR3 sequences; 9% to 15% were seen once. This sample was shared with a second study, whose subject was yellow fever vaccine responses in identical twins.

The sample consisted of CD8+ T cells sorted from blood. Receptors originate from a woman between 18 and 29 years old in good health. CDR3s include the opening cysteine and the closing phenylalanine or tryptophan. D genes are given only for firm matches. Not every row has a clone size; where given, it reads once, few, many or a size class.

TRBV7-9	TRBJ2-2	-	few	TGTGCCATCAGCTTAGGGGCACTGAACACCGGGGAGCTGTTTTTT	CAISLGALNTGELFF
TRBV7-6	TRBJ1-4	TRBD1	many	TGTGCCAGCAGCTTCCTAGGGGGCGATGGGGAAAAACTGTTTTTT	CASSFLGGDGEKLFF
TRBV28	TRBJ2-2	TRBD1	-	TGTGCCAGCAGTGTGGGGACAGCCGAAAACACCGGGGAGCTGTTTTTT	CASSVGTAENTGELFF
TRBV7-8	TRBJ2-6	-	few	TGTGCCAGCAGCTTAAATTGTTGCGGGGCCAACGTCCTGACTTTC	CASSLNCCGANVLTF
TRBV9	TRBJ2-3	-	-	TGTGCCAGCAGCGTCGGGACCCCTCCCGATACGCAGTATTTT	CASSVGTPPDTQYF
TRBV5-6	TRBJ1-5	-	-	TGTGCCAGCAGCGAGGGGTACAATCAGCCCCAGCATTTT	CASSEGYNQPQHF
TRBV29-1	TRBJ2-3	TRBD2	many	TGCAGCGCGAAAGGTAGCGGGAGGGTGGATACGCAGTATTTT	CSAKGSGRVDTQYF
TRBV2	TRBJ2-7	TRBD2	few	TGTGCCAGCAGTGAACCAGCGGGAAGGTACGAGCAGTACTTC	CASSEPAGRYEQYF
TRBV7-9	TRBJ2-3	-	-	TGTGCCAGCAGCCCCCCGGCTGGTGATACGCAGTATTTT	CASSPPAGDTQYF
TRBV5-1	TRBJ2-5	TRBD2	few	TGCGCCAGCAGCTTGGAACCGGGACTAAGGAAGGAGACCCAGTACTTC	CASSLEPGLRKETQYF
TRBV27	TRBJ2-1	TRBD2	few	TGTGCCAGCAGGATTACTAGCGCTTACAATGAGCAGTTCTTC	CASRITSAYNEQFF
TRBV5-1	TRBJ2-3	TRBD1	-	TGCGCCAGCAGCCCGAGGGGGCGCGGCACAGATACGCAGTATTTT	CASSPRGRGTDTQYF
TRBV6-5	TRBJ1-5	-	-	TGTGCCAGCAGTTATGACAGTTATAGCAATCAGCCCCAGCATTTT	CASSYDSYSNQPQHF
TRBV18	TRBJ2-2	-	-	TGTGCCAGCTCACCACCTTTGAACACCGGGGAGCTGTTTTTT	CASSPPLNTGELFF
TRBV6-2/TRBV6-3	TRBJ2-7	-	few	TGTGCCAGCAGTGGGTTTCGGTACGAGCAGTACTTC	CASSGFRYEQYF
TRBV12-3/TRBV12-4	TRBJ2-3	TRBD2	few	TGTGCCAGCAGTTTAGACAGCGGGGGGGCAGATACGCAGTATTTT	CASSLDSGGADTQYF
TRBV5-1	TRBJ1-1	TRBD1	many	TGCGCCAGCAGCCCCAGGGGGTACAGCACTGAAGCTTTCTTT	CASSPRGYSTEAFF
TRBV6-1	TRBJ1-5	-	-	TGTGCCAGCGCTAACGGGGCAGGCAATCAGCCCCAGCATTTT	CASANGAGNQPQHF
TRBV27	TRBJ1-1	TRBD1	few	TGTGCCAGCAGTTTCCGGACAGGTCAGAACACTGAAGCTTTCTTT	CASSFRTGQNTEAFF
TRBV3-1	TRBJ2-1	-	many	TGTGCCAGCAGCCAAGTGGATAGCGGCTCCTACAATGAGCAGTTCTTC	CASSQVDSGSYNEQFF
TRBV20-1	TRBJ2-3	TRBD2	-	TGCAGTGCCGATAGCGGGAGACCCGATACGCAGTATTTT	CSADSGRPDTQYF
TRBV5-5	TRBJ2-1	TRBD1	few	TGTGCCAGCAGCTCTGGGACAGGAGACTACAATGAGCAGTTCTTC	CASSSGTGDYNEQFF
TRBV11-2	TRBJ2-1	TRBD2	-	TGTGCCAGCAGCCCTAGCGGGGGGCGGTATGAGCAGTTCTTC	CASSPSGGRYEQFF
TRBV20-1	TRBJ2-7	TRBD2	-	TGCAGTGCCCATACTGGGGGGGGAAGGGAGCAGTACTTC	CSAHTGGGREQYF
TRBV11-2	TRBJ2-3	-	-	TGTGCCAGCAGGCCAACGCACCCAAGCACAGATACGCAGTATTTT	CASRPTHPSTDTQYF
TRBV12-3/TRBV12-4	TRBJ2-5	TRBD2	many	TGTGCCAGCACCTGGGGAGGGGAAGAGACCCAGTACTTC	CASTWGGEETQYF